This T cell receptor beta chain was sequenced during a study of CD8+ T cells in alopecia areata. Study-wide findings and caveats: More clonal than normal scalp was lesional scalp, particularly alopecia totalis/universalis.

As the sequencing template, cDNA was produced by extracting RNA and reverse transcribing it. Sequencing used immunoSEQ multiplex PCR; TCRdb keeps in-frame clones, though not all of them. Of about 110,000 clones listed, approximately 59% are singletons. Note on this clone: What it recognizes is unknown.

Using a FACSAria, the CD4+ and CD8+ T cells were sorted from the PBMCs. The sequence was obtained from a human donor in good health. Sequenced material: CD8+ T cells sorted from blood.

The DNA of the CDR3 is TGTGCCAGCAGCCAAGACACAGGGAACACCGGGGAGCTGTTTTTT. It yields the protein CASSQDTGNTGELFF. V and J are TRBV4-2 and TRBJ2-2, with D possibly TRBD1 on 5 matching bases. The CDR3 has 15 amino acids. Trimming removed 0 bases from V and 1 base from J, with 6 bases in between. Germline CDR1 is LGHNA and CDR2 is YNFKEQ.